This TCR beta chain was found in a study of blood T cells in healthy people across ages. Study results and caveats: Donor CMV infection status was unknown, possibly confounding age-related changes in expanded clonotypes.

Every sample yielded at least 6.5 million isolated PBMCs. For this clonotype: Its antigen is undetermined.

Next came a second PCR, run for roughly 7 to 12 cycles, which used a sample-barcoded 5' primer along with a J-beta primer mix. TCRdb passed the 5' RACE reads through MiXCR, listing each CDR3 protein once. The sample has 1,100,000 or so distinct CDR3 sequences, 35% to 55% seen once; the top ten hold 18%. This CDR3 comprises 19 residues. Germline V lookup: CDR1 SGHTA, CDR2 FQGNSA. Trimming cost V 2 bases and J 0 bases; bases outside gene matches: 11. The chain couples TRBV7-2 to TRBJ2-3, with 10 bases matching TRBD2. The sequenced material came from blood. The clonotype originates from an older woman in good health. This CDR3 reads CASSLKLAGIFSSTDTQYF. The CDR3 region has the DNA TGTGCCAGCAGCTTAAAACTAGCGGGGATTTTTTCTAGCACAGATACGCAGTATTTT.